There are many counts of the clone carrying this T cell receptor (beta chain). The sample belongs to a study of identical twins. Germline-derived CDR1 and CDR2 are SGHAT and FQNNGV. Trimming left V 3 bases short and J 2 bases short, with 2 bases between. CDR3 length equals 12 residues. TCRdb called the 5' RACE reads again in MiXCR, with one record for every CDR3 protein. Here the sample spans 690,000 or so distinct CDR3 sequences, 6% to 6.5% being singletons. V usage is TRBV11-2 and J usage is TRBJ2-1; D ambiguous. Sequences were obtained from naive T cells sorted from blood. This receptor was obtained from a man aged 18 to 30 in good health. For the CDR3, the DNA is TGTGCCAGCAGCTTCGCCTACAATGAGCAGTTCTTC. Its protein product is CASSFAYNEQFF.